The 23 T cell receptor beta chains given below trace back to one sample, sequenced in a study of blood T cells in healthy people across ages (dated by TCRdb to between 2014 and 2017). The method was 5' RACE. Data came from an Illumina HiSeq 2500. A second PCR of roughly 6 to 11 cycles was performed with a sample-barcoded 5' primer and a J-beta primer mix. TCRdb handled the public reads itself, with Q25 trimming in fastp and clone calling in MiXCR, and kept productive beta chains. Rows matching on CDR3 protein sequence are summarized as one entry with the most common DNA and genes. A total of about 1,500,000 distinct CDR3 sequences appear in this sample, around two fifths of them only once. The top ten clones comprise 6.5% to 10% of the sample. Sequencing was carried out using blood. These TCRs come from a woman aged 18-35 years in good health.

About this clonotype: This may be a read error: a much more frequent sequence differs by one nucleotide. The rearrangement links TRBV29-1 to TRBJ2-1, with 7 bases that match TRBD1. The CDR3 is 15 amino acids. Germline CDR1 SQVTM, CDR2 ANQGSEA. The CDR3 nucleotides are TGCAGCGTTGAAGCTGACAGGGAAACGGACAATGGGCAGTTCTTC. It encodes CSVEADRETDNGQFF.

This rearrangement joins TRBV7-9 to TRBJ2-7; 10 nucleotides match TRBD2. The CDR3 has 16 amino acids. V was pared by 5 bases and J by 2 bases, with 9 bases of the junction left unmatched. Germline V lookup: CDR1 SEHNR, CDR2 FQNEAQ (reference sequence). The CDR3 coding sequence is TGTGCCAGCAGCGATAACCCTAGCGGGAGACCCTACGAGCAGTACTTC. It encodes CASSDNPSGRPYEQYF.

This chain uses TRBV20-1 with TRBJ2-3; D may be TRBD2 (5 bases). Germline values: CDR1 DFQATT, CDR2 SNEGSKA (reference sequence). V lost 3 bases and J 3 bases, leaving 16 bases between the germline ends. The CDR3 is 15 amino acids. As DNA, the CDR3 is TGCAGTGCTAGTCCGGCTAGCATAAATACAGATACGCAGTATTTT. This translates into CSASPASINTDTQYF.

A few counts support this clonotype. This chain links TRBV6-5 with TRBJ1-5; tentatively, D is TRBD1 (5 bases). There are 15 residues in the CDR3. Trimming removed 5 bases from V and 2 bases from J, with 13 bases in between. Germline assignment: CDR1 MNHEY and CDR2 SVGAGI. For the CDR3, the DNA is TGTGCCAGCAGTCTGACAGAGGGTGGCAATCAGCCCCAGCATTTT. Residues: CASSLTEGGNQPQHF.

The J gene is TRBJ2-7, the V gene TRBV3-1; D is unresolved. Germline loops: CDR1 LGHDT, CDR2 YNNKEL (reference sequence). The V end was cut by 3 bases, the J end by 9 bases, with 12 bases between. The CDR3 contains 12 residues. The CDR3 region is CASSQLRTAQYF. The CDR3 nucleotides are TGTGCCAGCAGCCAGTTGCGGACGGCGCAGTACTTC.

The chain carries TRBV5-1 and TRBJ2-1; 9 nucleotides agree with TRBD2. CDR1 SGHRS and CDR2 YFSETQ come from the germline V gene. This CDR3 has 16 amino acids. V was clipped by 3 bases and J by 1 base; unmatched bases: 5. Written as DNA, the CDR3 is TGCGCCAGCAGCTGGGTAGCGGGGGAATCCTACAATGAGCAGTTCTTC. It translates to CASSWVAGESYNEQFF.

The chain has TRBV11-2 and TRBJ2-7; 9 bases are shared with TRBD1. Looked up from germline, CDR1 is SGHAT and CDR2 is FQNNGV. V was pared by 5 bases and J by 3 bases, with 8 bases of the junction left unmatched. The CDR3 has 15 amino acids. The CDR3 spells CASSSDRGGFYEQYF. CDR3 coding DNA: TGTGCCAGCAGCAGTGACAGGGGGGGATTCTACGAGCAGTACTTC.

The chain combines TRBV5-1 with TRBJ2-4; D is unclear. The CDR3 is made up of 13 amino acids. Trimming took 4 bases from V and 13 from J, leaving 18 bases between them. Germline values: CDR1 SGHRS, CDR2 YFSETQ. CDR3 DNA sequence: TGCGCCAGCAGCCAGAACCTCCCAGGAGAGCAGTACTTC. The encoded protein is CASSQNLPGEQYF.

This sequence joins TRBV20-1 and TRBJ2-7, with D perhaps TRBD2 (6 bases). Germline-derived CDR1 and CDR2 are DFQATT and SNEGSKA (reference sequence). CDR3 length equals 14 residues. In DNA, the CDR3 is TGCAGCGCGAGCACGACCGGGAGCTCCTACGAGCAGTACTTC. It specifies CSASTTGSSYEQYF.

This clonotype was seen a handful of times. V is TRBV4-1 and J is TRBJ1-1; 7 nucleotides agree with TRBD1. Trimming removed 5 bases from V and 5 bases from J; junction bases left unmatched: 11. This CDR3 comprises 15 residues. CDR1 is MGHRA, CDR2 YSYEKL, per germline. Here the CDR3 reads CASSLTGTEDTEAFF. The CDR3 nucleotides read TGCGCCAGCAGCTTAACAGGGACAGAAGATACTGAAGCTTTCTTT.

This rearrangement joins TRBV7-2 to TRBJ2-1; 7 nucleotides agree with TRBD2. V trimming: 1 base; J trimming: 13 bases; junction bases outside the gene matches: 16. CDR1 is SGHTA and CDR2 is FQGNSA in the germline V gene. The CDR3 runs 16 residues. CDR3 residues: CASSLESSGLQETQFF. CDR3 nucleotide sequence: TGTGCCAGCAGCTTAGAGTCTAGCGGACTCCAAGAGACCCAGTTCTTC.

The chain couples TRBV6-5 to TRBJ1-1; D is unclear. V dropped 5 bases and J dropped 2 bases, with 6 bases sitting between them. CDR1 MNHEY and CDR2 SVGAGI come from the germline V gene. The CDR3 has 12 amino acids. The CDR3 bases are TGTGCCAGCAGTCGCATTAACACTGAAGCTTTCTTT. This translates into CASSRINTEAFF.

This clonotype has a single count. The chain combines TRBV28 with TRBJ2-3, with 8 positions matching TRBD2. Germline V CDR1 and CDR2: MDHEN, SYDVKM. V lost 2 bases to trimming and J lost 5 bases; unmatched junction nucleotides: 15. This CDR3 spans 18 amino acids. The CDR3 loop is CASSLPLTSAGWGDTQYF. CDR3 sequence (DNA): TGTGCCAGCAGTTTACCCTTGACTAGCGCGGGTTGGGGAGATACGCAGTATTTT.

This rearrangement joins TRBV4-2 to TRBJ2-5, with 11 nucleotides matching TRBD2. Germline trimming cut 2 bases from V and 0 bases from J; bases unmatched to any gene: 5. There are 17 residues in the CDR3. Germline CDR1 LGHNA, CDR2 YNFKEQ. CDR3 bases: TGTGCCAGCAGCCAACCTGGGACTAGCGGAGACCAAGAGACCCAGTACTTC. It is translated as CASSQPGTSGDQETQYF.

The gene calls are TRBV7-3 and TRBJ2-5; D call uncertain. The CDR3 length is 14 residues. With 1 base removed from V and 11 bases from J, the gap between germline ends came to 17 bases. Per the germline V gene, CDR1 is SGHTA and CDR2 is FQGTGA. CDR3 nucleotides: TGTGCCAGCAGCTTAATCTCGAATTACAATGAGCAGTACTTC. It translates to CASSLISNYNEQYF.

This clonotype has just one count. The J gene is TRBJ2-3, the V gene TRBV20-1; TRBD2 is a possible D gene (6 bases). V lost 1 base, J lost 0 bases, and 8 bases lay in between. The CDR3 runs to 14 residues. Germline-derived CDR1 and CDR2 are DFQATT and SNEGSKA (reference sequence). CDR3 residues: CSARAGTSTDTQYF. As DNA, the CDR3 is TGCAGTGCTAGAGCAGGGACTAGCACAGATACGCAGTATTTT.

This clonotype was picked up one time. This chain links TRBV20-1 with TRBJ2-4, with D uncertain. The DNA end is more similar to TRBJ2-7, so the J call may be wrong. Germline V gene lookup returns CDR1 DFQATT and CDR2 SNEGSKA (reference sequence). The length of the CDR3 is 12 residues. CDR3 region: CSAKSGAYEQYF. The CDR3 DNA is TGCAGTGCCAAAAGTGGTGCGTACGAGCAGTACTTC.

The chain carries TRBV21-1 and TRBJ1-6; the tabulated D call, TRBD1, remains unverified against the DNA. TRBV21-1 is a pseudogene. The CDR3 covers 15 residues. CDR3 sequence (DNA): TGTGCCAGCAGCAAAACAGGAGGCAGGTACTCACCCCCCCACTTT. This gives the protein CASSKTGGRYSPPHF.

This clonotype was observed a handful of times. This chain connects TRBV20-1 to TRBJ2-2; D gene uncertain. This CDR3 contains 12 residues. Per the germline V gene, CDR1 is DFQATT and CDR2 is SNEGSKA (reference sequence). The CDR3 is CSLIANTGELFF. Written as DNA, the CDR3 is TGCAGCTTGATCGCGAACACCGGGGAGCTGTTTTTT.

Comment on this clonotype: A much larger clone differs by one base, so this may be a read error. The V call is TRBV11-1, the J call TRBJ2-7, with 11 bases that match TRBD2. The V gene's germline CDR1 is SGHAT and CDR2 FQDESV (reference sequence). The CDR3 is 13 amino acids. As DNA, the CDR3 is TGTGCCGGCAGCGTGGGGACTAGCGGCGAGCAGTACTTC. Translation: CAGSVGTSGEQYF. The full variable domain, in which reference TRBV11-1 and TRBJ2-7 provide the parts outside the CDR3, is EAEVAQSPRYKITEKSQAVAFWCDPISGHATLYWYRQILGQGPELLVQFQDESVVDDSQLPKDRFSAERLKGVDSTLKIQPAELGDSAMYLCAGSVGTSGEQYFGPGTRLTVT.

The chain joins TRBV20-1 to TRBJ2-3; D assignment may be TRBD1 or TRBD2 (5 bases each). The CDR3 contains 16 residues. Germline V gene sequence: CDR1 DFQATT, CDR2 SNEGSKA (reference sequence). The V end lost 1 base, the J end lost 4 bases, and 18 bases lay between the germline ends. The CDR3 DNA reads TGCAGTGCTAGAGTTGGGCAGGGAGTAAGGGCAGATACGCAGTATTTT. Translating gives CSARVGQGVRADTQYF.

The rearrangement uses TRBV20-1 and TRBJ1-5; maybe TRBD1 (5 bases). Trimming stripped 5 bases from V and 6 bases from J, with 14 bases between. This CDR3 has 13 amino acids. Germline V CDR1 and CDR2: DFQATT, SNEGSKA (reference sequence). The CDR3 protein is CSASTGQSQPQHF. The CDR3, as DNA: TGCAGTGCTTCGACGGGGCAAAGTCAGCCCCAGCATTTT.

For this clonotype: Since a much larger clone is just one base distant, this may be a read error. The chain carries TRBV6-5 and TRBJ2-7; 8 nucleotides match TRBD1. Trimming took 6 bases from V and 3 from J; bases not matched to a gene: 4. This CDR3 region has 13 residues. Germline values: CDR1 MNHEY, CDR2 SVGAGI. The CDR3: CASSMGQVYEQYF. The CDR3 coding sequence is TGTGCCAGCAGCATGGGACAGGTCTACGAGCAGTACTTC.